Listed below are T cell receptor beta chains from one sample, sequenced in a study of post-analysis software for immune sequencing data. Each CDR3 protein is one row after TCRdb ran MiXCR on the PCR reads. The data hold hundreds of thousands of distinct CDR3 sequences, with roughly three fifths observed a single time. Material for sequencing was blood. The receptors come from a girl aged 2 to 9 with multiple sclerosis. CDR3s include the opening cysteine and the closing phenylalanine or tryptophan. Fields, in order: J gene, D gene, CDR3 length, clone size, V gene, CDR3 protein, CDR3 DNA. D genes are given only for firm matches. The listing skips clone size in some rows; elsewhere it reads once, few, many or a size class.

TRBJ2-4 | . | 15 | few | TRBV5-1 | CASSLVQDSWQEQYF | TGCGCCAGCAGCTTGGTGCAGGATAGTTGGCAGGAGCAGTACTTC
TRBJ2-5 | TRBD2 | 13 | once | TRBV20-1 | CSATAGGPNEQYF | TGCAGTGCTACAGCGGGGGGTCCAAATGAGCAGTACTTC
TRBJ2-4 | . | 14 | . | TRBV5-1 | CASSLMGFENIQYF | TGCGCCAGCAGCTTGATGGGTTTCGAAAACATTCAGTACTTC
TRBJ2-7 | . | 14 | . | TRBV4-2 | CASSQVADAYEQYF | TGTGCCAGCAGCCAAGTGGCGGACGCCTACGAGCAGTACTTC
TRBJ1-5 | TRBD1 | 15 | . | TRBV12-5 | CASRMRDRGNQPQHF | TGTGCTAGTAGAATGAGGGACAGGGGCAATCAGCCCCAGCATTTT
TRBJ2-7 | TRBD1 | 14 | few | TRBV3-1 | CASSPDRGAYEQYF | TGTGCCAGCAGCCCGGACAGGGGGGCCTACGAGCAGTACTTC
TRBJ1-1 | TRBD1 | 15 | . | TRBV15 | CATSTPQGARTEAFF | TGTGCCACCAGCACCCCACAGGGGGCTCGAACTGAAGCTTTCTTT
TRBJ2-1 | TRBD2 | 18 | . | TRBV7-8 | CASSSDPGLAGSYNEQFF | TGTGCCAGCAGCTCCGACCCGGGACTAGCGGGATCCTACAATGAGCAGTTCTTC
TRBJ2-1 | . | 19 | . | TRBV19 | CASRGTPGRRGYSYNEQFF | TGTGCCAGTAGGGGGACACCAGGTAGGCGGGGGTACTCCTACAATGAGCAGTTCTTC
TRBJ2-3 | TRBD2 | 20 | . | TRBV12-3/TRBV12-4 | CASSSPWGLAGDSGTDTQYF | TGTGCCAGCAGTTCCCCCTGGGGACTAGCGGGAGACTCCGGGACAGATACGCAGTATTTT
TRBJ1-5 | . | 14 | . | TRBV12-3/TRBV12-4 | CASSLAGNNQPQHF | TGTGCCAGCAGTTTAGCCGGGAACAATCAGCCCCAGCATTTT
TRBJ2-3 | . | 12 | . | TRBV7-2 | CASSFSEDTQYF | TGTGCCAGCAGCTTCTCGGAAGATACGCAGTATTTT
TRBJ2-7 | . | 13 | . | TRBV25-1 | CACSEGGMGEQYF | TGTGCCTGCAGTGAAGGAGGGATGGGCGAGCAGTACTTC
TRBJ1-2 | . | 13 | few | TRBV10-3 | CAISEDRSYGYTF | TGTGCCATCAGTGAAGACAGATCCTATGGCTACACCTTC
TRBJ2-7 | . | 11 | . | TRBV2 | CASSELADGYF | TGTGCCAGCAGTGAACTTGCAGACGGGTACTTC
TRBJ1-2 | . | 12 | . | TRBV29-1 | CSDSTENYGYTF | TGCAGCGATTCGACAGAAAACTATGGCTACACCTTC
TRBJ2-7 | . | 15 | . | TRBV9 | CASSVADGPFYEQYF | TGTGCCAGCAGCGTAGCGGACGGGCCCTTCTACGAGCAGTACTTC
TRBJ2-7 | . | 15 | . | TRBV5-5 | CASSPLGGGMYEQYF | TGTGCCAGCAGCCCCTTGGGGGGGGGCATGTACGAGCAGTACTTC
TRBJ2-3 | TRBD1 | 15 | once | TRBV9 | CASSVAGQGVDTQYF | TGTGCCAGCAGCGTAGCGGGGCAGGGGGTGGATACGCAGTATTTT
TRBJ2-1 | . | 16 | . | TRBV6-1 | CANSEADGRKYNEQFF | TGTGCCAACAGTGAAGCAGACGGCAGGAAGTACAATGAGCAGTTCTTC
TRBJ2-7 | . | 15 | . | TRBV20-1 | CSARDGDAPTYEQYF | TGCAGTGCTAGAGATGGGGACGCCCCTACCTACGAGCAGTACTTC
TRBJ2-3 | . | 11 | . | TRBV2 | CASSEPDTQYF | TGTGCCAGCAGTGAGCCGGATACGCAGTATTTT